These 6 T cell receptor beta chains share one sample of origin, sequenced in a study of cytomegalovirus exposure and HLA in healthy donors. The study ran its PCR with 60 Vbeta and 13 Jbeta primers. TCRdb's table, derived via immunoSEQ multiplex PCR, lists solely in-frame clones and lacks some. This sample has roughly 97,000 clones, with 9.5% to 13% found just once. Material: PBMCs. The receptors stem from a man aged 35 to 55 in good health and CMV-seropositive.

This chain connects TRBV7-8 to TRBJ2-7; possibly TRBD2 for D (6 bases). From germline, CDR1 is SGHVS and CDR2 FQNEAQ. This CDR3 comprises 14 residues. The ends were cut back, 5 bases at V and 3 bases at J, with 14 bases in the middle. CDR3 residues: CASSPGTGDYEQYF. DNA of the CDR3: TGTGCCAGCAGCCCCGGGACTGGCGACTACGAGCAGTACTTC.

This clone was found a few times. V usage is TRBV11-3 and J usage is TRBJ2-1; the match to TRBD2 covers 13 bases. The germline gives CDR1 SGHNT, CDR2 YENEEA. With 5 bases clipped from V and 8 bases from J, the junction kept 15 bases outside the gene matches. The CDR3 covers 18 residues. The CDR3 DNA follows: TGTGCCAGCAGCCATGGGACTAGCGGGACCGTTCACCGGGATGAGCAGTTCTTC. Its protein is CASSHGTSGTVHRDEQFF.

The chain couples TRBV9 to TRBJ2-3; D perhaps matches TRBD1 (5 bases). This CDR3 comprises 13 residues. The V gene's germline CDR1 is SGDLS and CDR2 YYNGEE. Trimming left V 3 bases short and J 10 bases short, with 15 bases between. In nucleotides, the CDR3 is TGTGCCAGCAGCGAGACCCAGGGTTTTGCGCAGTATTTT. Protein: CASSETQGFAQYF.

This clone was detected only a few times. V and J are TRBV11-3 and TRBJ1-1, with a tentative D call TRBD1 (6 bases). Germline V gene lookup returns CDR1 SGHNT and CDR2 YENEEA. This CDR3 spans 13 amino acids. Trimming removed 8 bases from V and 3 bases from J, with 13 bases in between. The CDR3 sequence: CASGSTGHTEAFF. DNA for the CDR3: TGTGCCAGCGGATCTACAGGGCACACTGAAGCTTTCTTT.

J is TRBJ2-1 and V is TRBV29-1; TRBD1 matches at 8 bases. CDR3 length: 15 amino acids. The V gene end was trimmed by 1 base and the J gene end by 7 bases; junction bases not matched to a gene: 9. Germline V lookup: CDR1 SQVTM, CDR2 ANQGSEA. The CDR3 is CSVEGGDRQINEQFF. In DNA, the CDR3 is TGCAGCGTTGAAGGAGGGGACAGGCAAATTAATGAGCAGTTCTTC.

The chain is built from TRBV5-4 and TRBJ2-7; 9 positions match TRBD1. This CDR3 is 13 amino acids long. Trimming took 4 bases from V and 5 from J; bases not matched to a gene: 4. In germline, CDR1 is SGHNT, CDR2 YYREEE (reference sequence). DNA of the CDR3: TGTGCCAGCAGCCGGGACAGGGCCCACGAGCAGTACTTC. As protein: CASSRDRAHEQYF.